This T cell receptor (beta chain) was sequenced during a study of cytomegalovirus exposure and HLA in healthy donors. Regarding this clone: No antigen is known for it.

General observations from the study: In a later analysis, a missense DCLRE1C variant was linked to TCR beta V- and J-gene trimming.

The primer mix had 60 Vbeta and 13 Jbeta primers. Using immunoSEQ multiplex PCR, the repertoire was profiled, and TCRdb retains in-frame clones only, with some absent. The sample yields approximately 86,000 clones, 85% seen once. Germline V gene data show CDR1 as MNHNY and CDR2 as SVGAGI (reference sequence). With 9 bases clipped from V and 5 bases from J, the junction kept 6 bases outside the gene matches. This CDR3 spans 12 amino acids. The rearrangement joins TRBV6-6 to TRBJ2-5; 7 bases fit TRBD1. The sample comprised PBMCs. The clonotype was recovered from a man aged 35 to 55 in good health and CMV-seropositive. Here the CDR3 DNA reads TGTGCCAGTCGAGGGGGCGTCGAGACCCAGTACTTC. Protein sequence: CASRGGVETQYF.